This entry concerns a single T cell receptor (beta chain). The data derive from a study of blood T cell repertoires in COVID-19. At the level of the study: Nucleic acid was either cDNA or gDNA, and it came from T cells, B-cell-depleted T cells, or PBMCs.

Profiling relied on immunoSEQ multiplex PCR, and the TCRdb table lists in-frame clones only, not all of them. Seen here are around 260,000 clones, around 86% observed once, and the top ten hold roughly 4.9%. With V trimmed by 5 bases and J by 5 bases, 5 bases remained unmatched. Germline assignment: CDR1 MDHEN and CDR2 SYDVKM. This CDR3 is 15 amino acids long. In Seattle, patients joined the study during active infection and were tracked longitudinally. This receptor was identified in a woman in her fifties or sixties with COVID-19, enrolled during active disease. J is TRBJ2-1 and V is TRBV28; TRBD2 matches at 11 bases. The sample taken for sequencing was peripheral blood. The CDR3 region has the DNA TGTGCCAGCAGTACTAGCGGGAGTATCAACAATGAGCAGTTCTTC. Its translation is CASSTSGSINNEQFF.